The 3 T cell receptor beta chains below were found in one sample sequenced in a study of tumor-infiltrating lymphocytes in oesophageal squamous cell carcinoma. MiXCR, run by TCRdb on the PCR reads, gives a single entry per CDR3 protein. The table includes about 10,000 distinct CDR3 sequences, more than 55% detected once. The source material was esophageal tumor tissue. The source is a male donor with esophageal squamous cell carcinoma.

This clonotype was detected only a few times. This chain uses TRBV7-2 with TRBJ2-7; the match to TRBD2 covers 7 bases. After removal of 1 base from V and 2 bases from J, the junction contained 2 bases not matched to a gene. This CDR3 has 14 residues. Germline V gene sequence: CDR1 SGHTA, CDR2 FQGNSA. DNA for the CDR3: TGTGCCAGCAGCTTAGAAGCGGGAACCTACGAGCAGTACTTC. Protein product: CASSLEAGTYEQYF.

V is TRBV7-6 and J is TRBJ2-1; TRBD2 might be the D (6 bases). The CDR3 has 14 residues. Trimming took off 3 bases at V and 7 bases at J, with 13 bases between the two ends. The germline V gene has CDR1 SGHVS and CDR2 FNYEAQ. In DNA form, the CDR3 reads TGTGCCAGCAGCTTTTCGGGACTCAGGAATGAGCAGTTCTTC. Translation: CASSFSGLRNEQFF.

Points on this clonotype: The junction departs from germline at one end; a sequencing error may be responsible. The chain couples TRBV6-1 to TRBJ2-3, with TRBD2 matching 7 bases. Germline V gene lookup returns CDR1 MNHNS and CDR2 SASEGT. The CDR3 covers 15 residues. In nucleotides, the CDR3 is TGTGCCAGCAGAGAAGCGGGGCTGGACACAGATACGCAGTATTTT. Translation gives CASREAGLDTDTQYF.